The entry that follows covers one T cell receptor (beta chain) sequence. This table comes from immunoSEQ multiplex PCR, and its TCRdb copy is limited to in-frame clones, with some not included. Here the sample spans about 430,000 clones, around nine tenths being singletons. This record comes from a study of blood T cell repertoires in COVID-19. Germline V gives CDR1 KGHSH, CDR2 LQKENI. The V gene end was trimmed by 4 bases and the J gene end by 0 bases; junction bases not matched to a gene: 9. The CDR3 is 17 amino acids. The participants were between 18 and 89 years old and came from about two dozen US areas.

This chain connects TRBV18 to TRBJ2-7, with TRBD2 matching 10 bases. What was sequenced was PBMCs or T cells enriched from blood (not recorded which). The sequence came from a woman aged 18 to 35 who had been exposed to COVID-19. CDR3 sequence (DNA): TGTGCCAGCTCACTCGCCCGACTAGCGGGTCCCTCCTACGAGCAGTACTTC. Its translation: CASSLARLAGPSYEQYF.